The rows below give T cell receptor beta chains drawn from one sample of a study of blood T cell repertoires in COVID-19. Method: immunoSEQ multiplex PCR; TCRdb's copy keeps in-frame clones and lacks some. The sample includes fewer than 50,000 clones, around four fifths of them seen just once. Material for sequencing was peripheral blood. These receptor sequences come from a woman older than 75 with active or convalescent COVID-19. CDR3s include the opening cysteine and the closing phenylalanine or tryptophan. A D gene is named only where the DNA matches it firmly. Clone size is shown for a subset of rows, as once, few, many or a class of expanded clone.

v_gene	d_gene	j_gene	abundance	CDR3nt	CDR3aa
TRBV11-2	TRBD1	TRBJ2-7	NA	TGTGCCAGCAGGGCGGGGACAGGGAGCTACGAGCAGTACTTC	CASRAGTGSYEQYF
TRBV15	NA	TRBJ1-1	few	TGTGCCACCAGCGCAGAATTGAACACTGAAGCTTTCTTT	CATSAELNTEAFF
TRBV19	NA	TRBJ1-5	NA	TGTGCCAGTAGTATCAAGGACACCAATTTCTATAGCAATCAGCCCCAGCATTTT	CASSIKDTNFYSNQPQHF
TRBV7-3	TRBD1	TRBJ1-1	NA	TGTGCCAGCAGCCGACAGGGATCGGACACTGAAGCTTTCTTT	CASSRQGSDTEAFF
TRBV7-8	NA	TRBJ2-5	NA	TGTGCCAGCAGCTTAGGCGGAAAACAAGAGACCCAGTACTTC	CASSLGGKQETQYF
TRBV15	NA	TRBJ1-2	NA	TGTGCCACCAGCAGAGATCGCGGGGCCGGCTTAGAAGGCTACACCTTC	CATSRDRGAGLEGYTF
TRBV14	TRBD1	TRBJ1-2	NA	TGTGCCAGCAGCCAAGATCTTGGACAGGGGGAGGATGGCTACACCTTC	CASSQDLGQGEDGYTF
TRBV5-1	NA	TRBJ2-5	NA	TGCGCCAGCAGCTTGGAAGCCCTAGCAGAAGAGACCCAGTACTTC	CASSLEALAEETQYF
TRBV7-9	TRBD1	TRBJ1-1	NA	TGTGCCAGCAGCTTAGGGGTCGGGACAGGGTCCACTGAAGCTTTCTTT	CASSLGVGTGSTEAFF
TRBV7-9	TRBD1	TRBJ2-3	NA	TGTGCCAGCAGCTTACAGGGGGCTGTAAATACGCAGTATTTT	CASSLQGAVNTQYF
TRBV5-4	TRBD1	TRBJ2-3	NA	TGTGCCAGCAGCCGCAGACAGGGAACAGATACGCAGTATTTT	CASSRRQGTDTQYF
TRBV6-5	NA	TRBJ1-5	NA	TGTGCCAGCAGTTACTCGGTGAGTCAGCCCCAGCATTTT	CASSYSVSQPQHF
TRBV19	TRBD1	TRBJ2-3	NA	TGTGCCAGCCAACAGGGGGCAAGCACAGATACGCAGTATTTT	CASQQGASTDTQYF
TRBV7-2	TRBD1	TRBJ2-1	NA	TGTGCCAGCAGCCTAGGACAGGGCTACAATGAGCAGTTCTTC	CASSLGQGYNEQFF
TRBV7-3	TRBD2	TRBJ2-1	NA	TGTGCCAGCAGCCCCGAACTAGCGGGAGGGCATGAGCAGTTCTTC	CASSPELAGGHEQFF
TRBV7-3	TRBD2	TRBJ2-3	NA	TGTGCCAGCAGCTTAATGACTAGCGGGAGAGAGACAGATACGCAGTATTTT	CASSLMTSGRETDTQYF
TRBV2	TRBD1	TRBJ1-1	NA	TGTGCCAGCAGTGAGTGGGACAGGGGAGCTTTCTTT	CASSEWDRGAFF
TRBV6-2/TRBV6-3	TRBD2	TRBJ2-5	once	TGTGCCAGCAGTTACGGCGGTCTAGCGGCTCAAGAGACCCAGTACTTC	CASSYGGLAAQETQYF
TRBV9	NA	TRBJ1-6	NA	TGTGCCAGCAGCGTCAACAGTAATTCACCCCTCCACTTT	CASSVNSNSPLHF
TRBV6-6	TRBD1	TRBJ1-5	NA	TGTGCCAGCAGTTTCCCGGACAGGGGAGGGGATCAGCCCCAGCATTTT	CASSFPDRGGDQPQHF
TRBV3-1/TRBV3-2	TRBD1	TRBJ1-5	NA	TGTGCCAGCAGCCAAACCACAGGGGGGGGTCAGCCCCAGCATTTT	CASSQTTGGGQPQHF
TRBV18	NA	TRBJ2-7	NA	TGTGCCAGCTCACCACCGTCACAGGGGGGGTCCTACGAGCAGTACTTC	CASSPPSQGGSYEQYF
TRBV19	NA	TRBJ1-1	NA	TGTGCCAGTATTGGCGGGATCCAAGCTTTCTTT	CASIGGIQAFF
TRBV10-2	NA	TRBJ2-3	once	TGCGCCAGCAGTTTCTCAGATACGCAGTATTTT	CASSFSDTQYF
TRBV9	TRBD2	TRBJ2-1	NA	TGTGCCAGCAGCGTACCAGCGGGAGCGAGAAATGAGCAGTTCTTC	CASSVPAGARNEQFF
TRBV19	NA	TRBJ2-7	once	TGTGCCAGTAGCCGCACAGGGGGCAACTTTAAGCGGGAGGACCTAAACGACTACGAGCAGTACTTC	CASSRTGGNFKREDLNDYEQYF
TRBV19	TRBD1	TRBJ1-1	NA	TGTGCCAGTAGCCGGGACAGGATCACTGAAGCTTTCTTT	CASSRDRITEAFF
TRBV27	NA	TRBJ1-3	NA	TGTGCCAGCAGTCCCTCGACATACCCTGGAAACACCATATATTTT	CASSPSTYPGNTIYF
TRBV6-6	NA	TRBJ1-2	NA	TGTGCCAGCAGGTTCCCAGGATCCAACTATGGCTACACCTTC	CASRFPGSNYGYTF